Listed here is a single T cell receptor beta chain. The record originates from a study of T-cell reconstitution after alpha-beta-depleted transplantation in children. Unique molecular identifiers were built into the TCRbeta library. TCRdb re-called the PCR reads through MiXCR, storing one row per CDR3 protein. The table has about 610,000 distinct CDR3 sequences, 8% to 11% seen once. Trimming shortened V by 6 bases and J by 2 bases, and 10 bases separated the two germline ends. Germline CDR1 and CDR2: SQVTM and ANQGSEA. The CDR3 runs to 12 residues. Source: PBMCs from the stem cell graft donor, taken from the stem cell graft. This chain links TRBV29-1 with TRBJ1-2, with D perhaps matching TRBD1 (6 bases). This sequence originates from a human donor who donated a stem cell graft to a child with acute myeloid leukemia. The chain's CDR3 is CSVEQGNYGYTF. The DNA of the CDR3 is TGCAGCGTGGAACAGGGAAACTATGGCTACACCTTC. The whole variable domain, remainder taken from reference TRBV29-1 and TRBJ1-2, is SAVISQKPSRDICQRGTSLTIQCQVDSQVTMMFWYRQQPGQSLTLIATANQGSEATYESGFVIDKFPISRPNLTFSTLTVSNMSPEDSSIYLCSVEQGNYGYTFGSGTRLTVV.